This TCR beta chain was identified during a study of T cells in Graves' hyperthyroidism and ophthalmopathy. This clonotype has ten or more counts. Antigen specificity is unknown. Researchers amplified the TCR beta CDR3 regions from RNA transcripts. When the TCR CDR3 underwent first-round RT-PCR, the HTBI primer set was used. TCRdb re-analysed the multiplex PCR reads in MiXCR, keeping a single row per CDR3 protein. Altogether roughly 300,000 distinct CDR3 sequences are present, 11% to 15% being singletons, with the ten largest covering around 23%. Study results and limitations: Median prediction lead before ophthalmopathy onset was 6.5 to 7 months with the model.

Material: blood. The TCR originated in a woman aged 25 to 39 with Graves' hyperthyroidism.

In DNA, the CDR3 is TGTGCCAGCAGCTTAGGGGCTAGCGGGACAAACAATGAGCAGTTCTTC. Protein sequence: CASSLGASGTNNEQFF. The chain couples TRBV11-1 to TRBJ2-1; 9 nucleotides line up with TRBD2. The CDR3 extends over 16 amino acids. With V trimmed by 1 base and J by 5 bases, 6 bases remained unmatched. Germline V lookup: CDR1 SGHAT, CDR2 FQDESV (reference sequence).